This T cell receptor beta chain was captured in a study of human T cells and chemical hapten exposure. This clonotype showed up just a few times. Time point noted: pre-sensitization, week 0. As for treatment: therapeutic diphenylcyclopropenone sensitization with weekly scalp DPC. Separate cDNA molecules received unique molecular identifiers, which the library attached to them. TCRdb analysed the RACE reads with MiXCR anew, one entry per CDR3 protein. This sample yields over 55,000 distinct CDR3 sequences, of which more than 7.5% are seen a single time; around 9.6% belongs to the top ten. The germline V gene has CDR1 MGHRA and CDR2 YSYEKL. CDR3 size: 16 residues. V gave up 1 base and J gave up 2 bases; unmatched junction bases: 5.

The TCR originated in a man in his forties with alopecia areata. Some clones in this sample may be carry-over from other donors' samples. The input for sequencing was whole blood, taken in connection with sensitization to the hapten diphenylcyclopropenone (DPC). The chain combines TRBV4-1 with TRBJ2-1; 7 bases are a match to TRBD1. CDR3 DNA: TGCGCCAGCAGCCAAGTTGACAGGGTCACCTACAATGAGCAGTTCTTC. Translated, it gives CASSQVDRVTYNEQFF.